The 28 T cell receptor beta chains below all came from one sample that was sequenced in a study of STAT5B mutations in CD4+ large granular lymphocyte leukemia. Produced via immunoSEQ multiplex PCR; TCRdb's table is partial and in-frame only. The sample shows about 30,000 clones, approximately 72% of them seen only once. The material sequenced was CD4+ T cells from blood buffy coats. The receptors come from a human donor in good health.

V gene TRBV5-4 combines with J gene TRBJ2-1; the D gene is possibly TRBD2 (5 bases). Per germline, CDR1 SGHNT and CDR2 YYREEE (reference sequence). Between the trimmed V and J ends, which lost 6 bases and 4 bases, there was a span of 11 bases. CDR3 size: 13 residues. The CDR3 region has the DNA TGTGCCAGCACTAGCTCCCTATACAATGAGCAGTTCTTC. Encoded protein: CASTSSLYNEQFF.

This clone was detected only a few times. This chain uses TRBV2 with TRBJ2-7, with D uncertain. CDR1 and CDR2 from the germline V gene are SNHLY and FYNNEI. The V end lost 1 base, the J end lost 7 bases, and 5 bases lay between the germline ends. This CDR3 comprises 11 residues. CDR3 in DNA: TGTGCCAGCAGTGAAGGGGCGGAGCAGTACTTC. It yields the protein CASSEGAEQYF.

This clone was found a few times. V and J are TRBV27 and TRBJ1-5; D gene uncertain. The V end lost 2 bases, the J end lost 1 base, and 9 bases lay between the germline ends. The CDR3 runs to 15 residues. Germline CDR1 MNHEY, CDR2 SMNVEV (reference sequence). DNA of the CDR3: TGTGCCAGCAGTTTAAGAGGGTTGAGCAATCAGCCCCAGCATTTT. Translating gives CASSLRGLSNQPQHF.

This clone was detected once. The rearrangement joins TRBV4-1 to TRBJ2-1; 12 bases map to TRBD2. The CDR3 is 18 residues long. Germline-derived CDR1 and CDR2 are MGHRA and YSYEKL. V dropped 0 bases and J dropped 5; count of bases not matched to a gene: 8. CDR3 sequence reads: CASSQDPWTSGTNNEQFF. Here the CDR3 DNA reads TGCGCCAGCAGCCAAGACCCCTGGACTAGCGGGACCAACAATGAGCAGTTCTTC.

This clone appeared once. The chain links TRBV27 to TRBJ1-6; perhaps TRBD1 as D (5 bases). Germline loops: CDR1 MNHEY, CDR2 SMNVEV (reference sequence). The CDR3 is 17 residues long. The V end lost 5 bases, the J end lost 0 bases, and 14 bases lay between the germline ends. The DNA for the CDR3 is TGTGCCAGCAGTCCCCAGGGTAGAGGCTCCTATAATTCACCCCTCCACTTT. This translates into CASSPQGRGSYNSPLHF.

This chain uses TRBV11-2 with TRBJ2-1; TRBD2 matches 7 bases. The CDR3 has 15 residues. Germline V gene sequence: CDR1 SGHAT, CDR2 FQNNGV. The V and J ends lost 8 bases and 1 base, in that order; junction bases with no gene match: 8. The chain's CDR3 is CASGVGGLSYNEQFF. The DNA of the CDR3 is TGTGCCAGCGGCGTCGGGGGGTTATCCTACAATGAGCAGTTCTTC.

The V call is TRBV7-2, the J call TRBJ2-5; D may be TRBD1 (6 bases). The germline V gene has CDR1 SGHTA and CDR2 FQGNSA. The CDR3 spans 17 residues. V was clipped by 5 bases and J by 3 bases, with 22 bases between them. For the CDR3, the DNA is TGTGCCAGCAGCGCTTTATCGGTGGGGGCCGGGGAAGAGACCCAGTACTTC. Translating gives CASSALSVGAGEETQYF.

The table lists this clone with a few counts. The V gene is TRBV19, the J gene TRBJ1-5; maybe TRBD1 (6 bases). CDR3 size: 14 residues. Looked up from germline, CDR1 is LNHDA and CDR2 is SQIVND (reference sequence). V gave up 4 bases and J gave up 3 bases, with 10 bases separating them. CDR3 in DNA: TGTGCCAGTAGTACGGGACAAAACAATCAGCCCCAGCATTTT. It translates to CASSTGQNNQPQHF. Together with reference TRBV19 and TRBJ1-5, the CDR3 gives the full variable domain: DGGITQSPKYLFRKEGQNVTLSCEQNLNHDAMYWYRQDPGQGLRLIYYSQIVNDFQKGDIAEGYSVSREKKESFPLTVTSAQKNPTAFYLCASSTGQNNQPQHFGDGTRLSIL.

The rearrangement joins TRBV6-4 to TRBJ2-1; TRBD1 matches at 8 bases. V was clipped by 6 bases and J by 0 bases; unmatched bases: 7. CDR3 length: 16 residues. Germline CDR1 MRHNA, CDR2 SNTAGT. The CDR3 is CASRLQGGSSYNEQFF. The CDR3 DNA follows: TGTGCCAGCAGACTACAGGGGGGCAGCTCCTACAATGAGCAGTTCTTC.

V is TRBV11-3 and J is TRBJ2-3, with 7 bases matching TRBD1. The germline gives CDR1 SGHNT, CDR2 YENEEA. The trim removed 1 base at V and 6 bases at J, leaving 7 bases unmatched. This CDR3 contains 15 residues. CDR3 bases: TGTGCCAGCAGCTTAGGTGAAACAGGGGCCGATACGCAGTATTTT. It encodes CASSLGETGADTQYF.

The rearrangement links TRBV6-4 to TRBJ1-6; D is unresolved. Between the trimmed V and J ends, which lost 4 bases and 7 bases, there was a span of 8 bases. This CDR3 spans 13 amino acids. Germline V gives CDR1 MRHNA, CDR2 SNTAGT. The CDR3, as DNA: TGTGCCAGCAGTGTTGGACCAAATTCACCCCTCCACTTT. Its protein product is CASSVGPNSPLHF.

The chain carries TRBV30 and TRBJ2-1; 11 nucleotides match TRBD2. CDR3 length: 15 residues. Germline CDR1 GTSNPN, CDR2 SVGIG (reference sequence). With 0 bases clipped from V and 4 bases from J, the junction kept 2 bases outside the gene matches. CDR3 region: CAWSVTSGRYNEQFF. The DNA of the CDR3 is TGTGCCTGGAGTGTAACTAGCGGGAGATACAATGAGCAGTTCTTC.

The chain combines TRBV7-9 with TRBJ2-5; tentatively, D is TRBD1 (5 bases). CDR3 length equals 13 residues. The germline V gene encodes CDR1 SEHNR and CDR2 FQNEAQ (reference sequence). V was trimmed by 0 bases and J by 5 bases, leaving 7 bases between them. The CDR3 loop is CASSLAGVETQYF. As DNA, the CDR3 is TGTGCCAGCAGCTTAGCAGGGGTGGAGACCCAGTACTTC.

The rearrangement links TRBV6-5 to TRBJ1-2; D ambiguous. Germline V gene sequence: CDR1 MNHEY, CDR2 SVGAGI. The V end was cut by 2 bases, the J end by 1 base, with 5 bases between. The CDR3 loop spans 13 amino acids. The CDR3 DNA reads TGTGCCAGCAGTTACGACTTTAACTATGGCTACACCTTC. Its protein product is CASSYDFNYGYTF.

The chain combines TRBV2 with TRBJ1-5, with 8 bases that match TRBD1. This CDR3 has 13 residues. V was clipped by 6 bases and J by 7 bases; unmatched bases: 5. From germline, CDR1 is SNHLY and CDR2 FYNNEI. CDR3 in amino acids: CASRQGAEQPQHF. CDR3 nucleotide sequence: TGTGCCAGCAGGCAGGGGGCTGAGCAGCCCCAGCATTTT.

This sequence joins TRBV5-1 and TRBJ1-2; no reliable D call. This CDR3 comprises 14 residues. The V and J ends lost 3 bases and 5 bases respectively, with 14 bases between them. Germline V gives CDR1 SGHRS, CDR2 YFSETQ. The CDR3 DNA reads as TGCGCCAGCAGCTCCGGATCGCTGAATTATGGCTACACCTTC. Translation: CASSSGSLNYGYTF.

In nucleotides, the CDR3 is TGTGCCAGTGGGCAGGGGAACATTCAGTACTTC. This codes for CASGQGNIQYF. The chain uses TRBV19 and TRBJ2-4, with D maybe TRBD1 (6 bases). The CDR3 covers 11 residues. With 8 bases removed from V and 7 bases from J, the gap between germline ends came to 9 bases. CDR1 and CDR2 (germline): LNHDA, SQIVND (reference sequence). The entire variable domain, with the rest obtained from reference TRBV19 and TRBJ2-4, is as follows: DGGITQSPKYLFRKEGQNVTLSCEQNLNHDAMYWYRQDPGQGLRLIYYSQIVNDFQKGDIAEGYSVSREKKESFPLTVTSAQKNPTAFYLCASGQGNIQYFGAGTRLSVL.

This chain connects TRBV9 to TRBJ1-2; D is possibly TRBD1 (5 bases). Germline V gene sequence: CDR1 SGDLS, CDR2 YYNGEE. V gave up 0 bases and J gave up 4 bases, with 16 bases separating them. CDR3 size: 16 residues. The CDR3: CASSVGADGRGYGYTF. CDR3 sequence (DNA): TGTGCCAGCAGCGTAGGGGCAGATGGAAGGGGCTATGGCTACACCTTC.

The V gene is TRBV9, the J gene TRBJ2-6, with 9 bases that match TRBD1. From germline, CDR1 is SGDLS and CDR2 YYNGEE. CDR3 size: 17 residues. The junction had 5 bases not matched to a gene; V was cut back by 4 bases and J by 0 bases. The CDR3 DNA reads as TGTGCCAGCAGCAAAGGGACAGGGACCTCTGGGGCCAACGTCCTGACTTTC. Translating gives CASSKGTGTSGANVLTF.

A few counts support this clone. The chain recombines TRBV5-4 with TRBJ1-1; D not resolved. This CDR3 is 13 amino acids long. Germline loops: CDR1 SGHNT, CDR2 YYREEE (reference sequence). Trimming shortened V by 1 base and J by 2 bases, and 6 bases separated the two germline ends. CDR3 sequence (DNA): TGTGCCAGCAGCTTGAGAGTTAACACTGAAGCTTTCTTT. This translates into CASSLRVNTEAFF. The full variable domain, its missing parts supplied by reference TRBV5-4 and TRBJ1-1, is ETGVTQSPTHLIKTRGQQVTLRCSSQSGHNTVSWYQQALGQGPQFIFQYYREEENGRGNFPPRFSGLQFPNYSSELNVNALELDDSALYLCASSLRVNTEAFFGQGTRLTVV.

The CDR3: CASSSKQGSYEQYF. The CDR3 region has the DNA TGTGCCAGCAGCTCTAAACAGGGTTCCTACGAGCAGTACTTC. The rearrangement uses TRBV5-4 and TRBJ2-7; maybe TRBD1 (6 bases). Trimming shortened V by 3 bases and J by 1 base, and 11 bases separated the two germline ends. This CDR3 region has 14 residues. Germline-derived CDR1 and CDR2 are SGHNT and YYREEE (reference sequence).

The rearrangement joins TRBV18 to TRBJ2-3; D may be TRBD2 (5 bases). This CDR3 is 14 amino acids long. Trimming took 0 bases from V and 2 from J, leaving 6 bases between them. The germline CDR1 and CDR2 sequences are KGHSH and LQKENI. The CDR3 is CASSPPGVTDTQYF. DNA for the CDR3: TGTGCCAGCTCACCACCGGGAGTCACAGATACGCAGTATTTT.

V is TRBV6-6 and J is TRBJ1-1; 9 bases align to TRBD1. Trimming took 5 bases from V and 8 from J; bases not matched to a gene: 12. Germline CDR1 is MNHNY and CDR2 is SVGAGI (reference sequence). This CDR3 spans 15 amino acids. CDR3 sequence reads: CASSDPQQGANEAFF. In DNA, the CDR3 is TGTGCCAGCAGTGACCCGCAACAGGGGGCCAACGAAGCTTTCTTT.

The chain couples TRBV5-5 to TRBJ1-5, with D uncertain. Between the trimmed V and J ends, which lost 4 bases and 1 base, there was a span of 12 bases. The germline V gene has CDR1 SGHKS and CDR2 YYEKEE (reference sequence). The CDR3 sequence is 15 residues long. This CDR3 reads CASSRTGGSNQPQHF. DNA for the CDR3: TGTGCCAGCAGCCGGACGGGCGGGAGCAATCAGCCCCAGCATTTT.

This CDR3 is CAIRDRGMAEAFF. The CDR3, as DNA: TGTGCCATCCGCGACAGGGGGATGGCTGAAGCTTTCTTT. This chain links TRBV10-3 with TRBJ1-1, with 9 nucleotides matching TRBD1. The CDR3 is made up of 13 amino acids. Germline CDR1 and CDR2: ENHRY and SYGVKD. The V and J ends lost 8 bases and 6 bases, in that order; junction bases with no gene match: 7.

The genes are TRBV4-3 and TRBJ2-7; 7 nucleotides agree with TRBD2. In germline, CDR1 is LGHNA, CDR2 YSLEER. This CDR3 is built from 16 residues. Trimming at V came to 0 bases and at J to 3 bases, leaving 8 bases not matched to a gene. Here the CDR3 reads CASSQEWGGYRYEQYF. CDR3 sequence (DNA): TGCGCCAGCAGCCAAGAGTGGGGGGGGTATCGCTACGAGCAGTACTTC.

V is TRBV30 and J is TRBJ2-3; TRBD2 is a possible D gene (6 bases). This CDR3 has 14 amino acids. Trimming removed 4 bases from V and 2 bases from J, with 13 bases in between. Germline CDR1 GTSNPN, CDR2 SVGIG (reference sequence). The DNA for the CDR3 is TGTGCCTGGAACCGGGACTTTAACACAGATACGCAGTATTTT. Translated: CAWNRDFNTDTQYF. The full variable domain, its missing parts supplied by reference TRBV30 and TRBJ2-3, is SQTIHQWPATLVQPVGSPLSLECTVEGTSNPNLYWYRQAAGRGLQLLFYSVGIGQISSEVPQNLSASRPQDRQFILSSKKLLLSDSGFYLCAWNRDFNTDTQYFGPGTRLTVL.

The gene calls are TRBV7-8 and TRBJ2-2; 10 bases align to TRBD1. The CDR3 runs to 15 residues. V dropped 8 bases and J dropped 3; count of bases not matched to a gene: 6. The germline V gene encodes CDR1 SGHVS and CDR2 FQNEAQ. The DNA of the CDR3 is TGTGCCAGCGGGAGACAGGGGGCGGACACCGGGGAGCTGTTTTTT. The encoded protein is CASGRQGADTGELFF.